Listed below are T cell receptor beta chains from one sample, sequenced in a study of cytomegalovirus exposure and HLA in healthy donors. Method: immunoSEQ multiplex PCR; TCRdb's copy keeps in-frame clones and lacks some. The table lists about 160,000 clones, around four fifths of them singletons. Sequencing used PBMCs. All receptors derive from a young woman in good health and CMV-seronegative. CDR3s include the opening cysteine and the closing phenylalanine or tryptophan. The D gene is left open where the match is weak. Clone size is not always given. Where it is, it says once, few, many or a class for expanded clones.

j_call d_call clone_size v_call cdr3_nt cdr3_aa
TRBJ1-1 TRBD1 . TRBV13 TGTGCCAGCAGCTTCGACAGGGGGCGCGGCACTGAAGCTTTCTTT CASSFDRGRGTEAFF
TRBJ2-2 . . TRBV6-5 TGTGCCAGCAGTTACTCTCCCCTATGGAGCGGGGAGCTGTTTTTT CASSYSPLWSGELFF
TRBJ2-1 TRBD2 . TRBV2 TGTGCCCGCGCTAAGAGCGGGGGCACCTACAATGAGCAGTTCTTC CARAKSGGTYNEQFF
TRBJ2-7 TRBD2 . TRBV11-1 TGTGCCAGCAGCTTAGGTGCCGGGGGGGCCGATGAGCAGTACTTC CASSLGAGGADEQYF
TRBJ2-3 . . TRBV2 TGTGCCAGCAGTGCCCGCGCGGCAGATACGCAGTATTTT CASSARAADTQYF
TRBJ1-6 TRBD1 few TRBV19 TGTGCCAGTAGTATAGATCTCAGGGGGAGGAATTCACCCCTCCACTTT CASSIDLRGRNSPLHF
TRBJ2-1 TRBD1 . TRBV25-1 TGTGCCAGCAGTAGGACAGGGAATTACAATGAGCAGTTCTTC CASSRTGNYNEQFF
TRBJ1-6 . . TRBV6-5 TGTGCCAGCAGTTACTCGCCAGGTGAGGGTGGTTCACCCCTCCACTTT CASSYSPGEGGSPLHF
TRBJ2-6 . . TRBV28 TGTGCCAGCAGTTTACGGGGGAGGGGGGCCAACGTCCTGACTTTC CASSLRGRGANVLTF
TRBJ2-3 . . TRBV30 TGTGCCTGGAGTTCCCTCTTGGGGGGGGGCCGAGATACGCAGTATTTT CAWSSLLGGGRDTQYF
TRBJ2-1 . many TRBV7-2 TGTGCCAGCAGCCTGACAGGATACAATGAGCAGTTCTTC CASSLTGYNEQFF
TRBJ1-2 TRBD1 . TRBV5-1 TGCGCCACCTCGACAGGGGTGGGTGGCTACACCTTC CATSTGVGGYTF
TRBJ2-5 TRBD1 few TRBV2 TGTGCCAGCAGAGGGACAGGGCTAGAGACCCAGTACTTC CASRGTGLETQYF
TRBJ2-3 TRBD2 . TRBV19 TGTGCCAGTAGTATAGGGCGGGGGGGCCGGGATACGCAGTATTTT CASSIGRGGRDTQYF
TRBJ1-4 TRBD1 medium-sized TRBV4-1 TGCGCCAGCAGCCAAGATCTGGGGACAGGGAGAGGTGAAAAACTGTTTTTT CASSQDLGTGRGEKLFF
TRBJ2-3 . few TRBV27 TGTGCCAGCAGTTTACAGAGGGCAGATACGCAGTATTTT CASSLQRADTQYF
TRBJ1-3 . few TRBV7-2 TGTGCCAGCAGCTTCAGTGGAAACACCATATATTTT CASSFSGNTIYF